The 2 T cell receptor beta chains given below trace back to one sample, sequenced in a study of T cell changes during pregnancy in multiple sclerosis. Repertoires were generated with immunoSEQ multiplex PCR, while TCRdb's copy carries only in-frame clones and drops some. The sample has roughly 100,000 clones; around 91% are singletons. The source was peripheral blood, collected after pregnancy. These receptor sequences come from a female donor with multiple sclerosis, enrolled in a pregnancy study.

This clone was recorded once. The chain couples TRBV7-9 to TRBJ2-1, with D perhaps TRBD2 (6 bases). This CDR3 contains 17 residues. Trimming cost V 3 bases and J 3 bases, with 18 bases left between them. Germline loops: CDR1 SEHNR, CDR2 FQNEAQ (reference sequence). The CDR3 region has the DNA TGTGCCAGCAGCTTCTTCGGAGGCGGGGCCGTCTACAATGAGCAGTTCTTC. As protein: CASSFFGGGAVYNEQFF.

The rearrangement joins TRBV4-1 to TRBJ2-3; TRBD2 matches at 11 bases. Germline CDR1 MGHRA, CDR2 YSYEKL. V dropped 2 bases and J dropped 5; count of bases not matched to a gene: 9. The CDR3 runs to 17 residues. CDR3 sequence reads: CASSQPQLAGVKDTQYF. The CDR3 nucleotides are TGCGCCAGCAGCCAACCCCAACTAGCGGGAGTCAAAGATACGCAGTATTTT.